The T cell receptor beta chain described here comes from a study of blood T cell repertoires in COVID-19. Turning to the study itself: COVID-19 samples from acute and convalescent phases originated in the United States, Italy and Spain.

The CDR3 is 13 residues long. The trim removed 8 bases at V and 1 base at J, leaving 7 bases unmatched. CDR1 GTSNPN and CDR2 SVGIG come from the germline V gene (reference sequence). In the original processing: Nucleated cell counts were estimated from reference gene primer amplification. The data were produced by immunoSEQ multiplex PCR, yet TCRdb's version contains in-frame clones alone and is incomplete. V and J calls plus clone size are reproduced from that table; the DNA served to infer D and trimming. The profile shows a few hundred thousand clones, around 86% of them singletons. Sequencing was carried out using peripheral blood. This TCR was sampled from a woman in her fifties or sixties with acute or convalescent COVID-19. V gene TRBV30 combines with J gene TRBJ1-2; 7 nucleotides align to TRBD1. For the CDR3, the DNA is TGTGCCCGCAACAGGGGTCTTAACTATGGCTACACCTTC. Its protein is CARNRGLNYGYTF.